Below, 27 T cell receptor beta chains from the same sample are listed, as sequenced in a study of T cells in Graves' hyperthyroidism and ophthalmopathy. Using RNA transcripts as the source, TCR beta CDR3 regions were amplified. Initially, a first-round RT-PCR of the TCR CDR3 employed the HTBI primer set. TCRdb independently ran MiXCR on the multiplex PCR reads; one entry per CDR3 protein. The sample includes more than 550,000 distinct CDR3 sequences, about 45% of them seen just once. Sequencing used peripheral blood or thyroid tissue (not recorded which). The receptors stem from an adult man with Graves' disease, either hyperthyroidism or ophthalmopathy (not recorded which).

Ten or more counts support this clonotype. J is TRBJ2-7 and V is TRBV29-1; TRBD1 matches 8 bases. Germline loops: CDR1 SQVTM, CDR2 ANQGSEA. The CDR3 has 13 residues. V lost 7 bases and J lost 4; bases outside the gene matches: 9. CDR3 protein: CSDLDRAGYEQYF. DNA of the CDR3: TGCAGCGACCTGGACAGGGCCGGGTACGAGCAGTACTTC.

The V call is TRBV11-2, the J call TRBJ1-1; TRBD1 might be the D (6 bases). Germline loops: CDR1 SGHAT, CDR2 FQNNGV. The CDR3 loop spans 15 amino acids. The V end lost 5 bases, the J end lost 1 base, and 14 bases lay between the germline ends. The CDR3 region is CASSPTDRRNTEAFF. The CDR3 bases are TGTGCCAGCAGCCCGACAGACAGGAGGAACACTGAAGCTTTCTTT.

A note on this clonotype: Since a much larger clone is just one base distant, this may be a read error. V gene TRBV29-1 combines with J gene TRBJ2-5; a weak D match, TRBD2 (5 bases). Germline CDR1 SQVTM, CDR2 ANQGSEA. This CDR3 has 13 amino acids. DNA of the CDR3: TGCACCGTTGATGGGCGGGTTCAAGAGACCCAGTACTTC. Encoded protein: CTVDGRVQETQYF.

This clonotype was seen more than once but under ten times. This chain connects TRBV7-9 to TRBJ2-7; TRBD1 matches 8 bases. The CDR3 contains 16 residues. Trimming at V came to 4 bases and at J to 5 bases, leaving 13 bases not matched to a gene. Germline CDR1 reads SEHNR; CDR2 reads FQNEAQ (reference sequence). DNA for the CDR3: TGTGCCAGCAGCTCCCGACAGGGGTCGACCCAAAACGAGCAGTACTTC. This sequence encodes CASSSRQGSTQNEQYF.

This clonotype was observed a handful of times. The V gene is TRBV19, the J gene TRBJ1-6; D remains unclear. CDR1 is LNHDA and CDR2 is SQIVND in the germline V gene (reference sequence). V lost 10 bases and J 3 bases, leaving 16 bases between the germline ends. This CDR3 is built from 15 residues. CDR3 sequence reads: CATSDPRSYNSPLHF. The CDR3 DNA follows: TGTGCCACCTCCGACCCACGGAGCTATAATTCACCCCTCCACTTT.

In its sample, this clonotype was seen many times. Germline is not matched at one junction end, which may reflect a read error. This chain links TRBV12-3 or TRBV12-4 with TRBJ1-1, with D perhaps TRBD1 (5 bases). The CDR3 runs 13 residues. The CDR3 nucleotides are TGCGCCAGCAGCTTGAGACAGTACACTGAAGCTTTCTTT. It specifies CASSLRQYTEAFF.

The chain recombines TRBV6-6 with TRBJ1-3; the D is unclear. The CDR3 contains 15 residues. Trimming removed 6 bases at V and 8 bases at J, with 20 bases between. CDR1 and CDR2 from the germline V gene are MNHNY and SVGAGI (reference sequence). This CDR3 is CASSVGMGDRDTIYF. CDR3 nucleotide sequence: TGTGCCAGCAGCGTCGGGATGGGTGACCGGGACACCATATATTTT.

This clonotype has a handful of counts. The rearrangement links TRBV20-1 to TRBJ2-7, with a weak D call TRBD1 (5 bases). This CDR3 comprises 15 residues. V dropped 3 bases and J dropped 3 bases, with 18 bases sitting between them. CDR1 and CDR2 from the germline V gene are DFQATT and SNEGSKA (reference sequence). The CDR3 sequence: CSASGQQKGLYEQYF. The CDR3 nucleotides read TGCAGTGCTAGCGGGCAGCAAAAGGGGCTCTACGAGCAGTACTTC.

This clonotype has at least ten counts. This chain links TRBV7-9 with TRBJ1-2, with 9 positions matching TRBD1. V was clipped by 6 bases and J by 2 bases; unmatched bases: 4. Germline V gives CDR1 SEHNR, CDR2 FQNEAQ (reference sequence). The CDR3 consists of 14 residues. For the CDR3, the DNA is TGTGCCAGCAGGCTTGGACAGGGGAACTATGGCTACACCTTC. Amino acid sequence: CASRLGQGNYGYTF.

The chain recombines TRBV5-1 with TRBJ1-4, with D possibly being TRBD1 (5 bases). The V gene lost 0 bases and the J gene lost 8 bases, with 14 bases spanning the gap. The CDR3 extends over 15 amino acids. Germline lookup yields CDR1 SGHRS and CDR2 YFSETQ. CDR3 loop: CASSLGQGVEEKLFF. CDR3 DNA: TGCGCCAGCAGCTTGGGGCAGGGAGTAGAAGAAAAACTGTTTTTT.

In this sample, this clonotype turned up a few times. The rearrangement links TRBV6-5 to TRBJ2-7, with D tentatively TRBD1 (5 bases). The germline V gene has CDR1 MNHEY and CDR2 SVGAGI. The CDR3 consists of 13 residues. V gave up 5 bases and J gave up 10 bases, with 18 bases separating them. CDR3 in DNA: TGTGCCAGCAGTGAAGCCTGGACATACAACCAGTACTTC. Residues: CASSEAWTYNQYF.

This clonotype was picked up a small number of times. The CDR3 loop is CASSGTAYGNQPQHF. As DNA, the CDR3 is TGTGCCAGCAGTGGGACAGCCTATGGCAATCAGCCCCAGCATTTT. The chain carries TRBV2 and TRBJ1-5; a possible D gene is TRBD1 (6 bases). Germline V gene data show CDR1 as SNHLY and CDR2 as FYNNEI. Trimming shortened V by 4 bases and J by 2 bases, and 12 bases separated the two germline ends. The CDR3 loop spans 15 amino acids.

The V call is TRBV12-3 or TRBV12-4, the J call TRBJ1-2, with a tentative D call TRBD1 (5 bases). V lost 3 bases and J 5 bases, leaving 13 bases between the germline ends. The length of the CDR3 is 14 residues. CDR3 coding DNA: TGTGCCAGCAGTTTCGGGGGAAGCGGGTATGGCTACACCTTC. Translated: CASSFGGSGYGYTF.

The rearrangement links TRBV7-8 to TRBJ1-5; 8 bases are shared with TRBD1. This CDR3 spans 13 amino acids. V gave up 8 bases and J gave up 6 bases; unmatched junction bases: 6. From germline, CDR1 is SGHVS and CDR2 FQNEAQ. CDR3 residues: CASLWTGTQPQHF. The DNA of the CDR3 is TGTGCCAGCTTGTGGACAGGGACTCAGCCCCAGCATTTT. The complete variable domain, with remaining parts taken from reference TRBV7-8 and TRBJ1-5, reads GAGVSQSPRYKVAKRGQDVALRCDPISGHVSLFWYQQALGQGPEFLTYFQNEAQLDKSGLPSDRFFAERPEGSVSTLKIQRTQQEDSAVYLCASLWTGTQPQHFGDGTRLSIL.

This clonotype occurred once. This could be a read error, since a much larger clone is one nucleotide away. The chain is built from TRBV29-1 and TRBJ1-2; D gene unclear. Germline V gene sequence: CDR1 SQVTM, CDR2 ANQGSEA. Deletions cut 3 bases from V and 8 bases from J, with 16 bases between. This CDR3 spans 13 amino acids. The CDR3 nucleotides are TGCAGCGTTGACACCTCGGGCTTGGGAGGCTACACCTTC. Residues: CSVDTSGLGGYTF.

In the case of this clonotype: One end of the junction fails to match germline, which may point to a read error. V and J are TRBV24-1 and TRBJ1-5; 8 bases line up with TRBD1. Germline CDR1 KGHDR, CDR2 SFDVKD. There are 16 residues in the CDR3. DNA for the CDR3: TGTGCCAGCAGTTTAGGGGCAGGGGGCTTCGGTCAGCCCCAGCATTTT. Translation gives CASSLGAGGFGQPQHF.

At least ten counts were recorded for this clonotype. J is TRBJ2-5 and V is TRBV12-3 or TRBV12-4, with D hard to call. This CDR3 comprises 14 residues. V dropped 3 bases and J dropped 5 bases, with 13 bases sitting between them. The CDR3, as DNA: TGTGCCAGCAGTTTGGGCCCTTCAAGCGAGACCCAGTACTTC. Translation gives CASSLGPSSETQYF.

J is TRBJ1-2 and V is TRBV7-9; D is undetermined. The V gene lost 7 bases and the J gene lost 5 bases, with 14 bases spanning the gap. The CDR3 covers 13 residues. Germline V gene data show CDR1 as SEHNR and CDR2 as FQNEAQ (reference sequence). The CDR3 here is CASTRPGFYGYTF. The CDR3 coding sequence is TGTGCCAGCACCCGTCCAGGCTTTTATGGCTACACCTTC.

This clonotype was seen only once. A much larger clonotype is one base distant, so this may be a read error. The V gene is TRBV7-4, the J gene TRBJ2-5, with 9 bases matching TRBD2. Germline loops: CDR1 SGHVT, CDR2 SQSDAQ. The CDR3 totals 15 residues. The junction had 7 bases not matched to a gene; V was cut back by 1 base and J by 7 bases. CDR3 DNA sequence: TGTGCCAGCAGCTTAGGACAGCGGGAGGTGGGGACCCAGTACTTC. It codes for CASSLGQREVGTQYF.

J is TRBJ1-5 and V is TRBV10-3; 7 bases are shared with TRBD1. Germline values: CDR1 ENHRY, CDR2 SYGVKD. The J segment lost 5 bases and the V segment lost 6 bases, leaving 7 bases of the junction unmatched. CDR3 length: 14 amino acids. The CDR3 loop is CAISAGTADQPQHF. CDR3 bases: TGTGCCATCAGCGCAGGGACAGCCGATCAGCCCCAGCATTTT.

The chain has TRBV5-4 and TRBJ2-3, with unresolved D. Trimming pared 0 bases from V and 6 bases from J, leaving 11 bases between. In germline, CDR1 is SGHNT, CDR2 YYREEE (reference sequence). There are 14 residues in the CDR3. CDR3 loop: CASSLAAPLDTQYF. The DNA of the CDR3 is TGTGCCAGCAGCTTGGCCGCTCCCCTCGATACGCAGTATTTT.

The chain has TRBV25-1 and TRBJ1-2; maybe TRBD1 (6 bases). The CDR3 length is 9 residues. Per the germline V gene, CDR1 is MGHDK and CDR2 is SYGVNS. V was clipped by 7 bases and J by 13 bases, with 10 bases between them. The chain's CDR3 is CASKLQGTF. CDR3 in DNA: TGTGCCAGCAAACTACAGGGCACCTTC.

The rearrangement links TRBV7-2 to TRBJ1-2, with D unclear. CDR3 size: 14 residues. Germline-derived CDR1 and CDR2 are SGHTA and FQGNSA. Trimming removed 1 base from V and 8 bases from J, with 14 bases in between. This chain's CDR3 is CASSLGPSRHGYTF. The DNA of the CDR3 is TGTGCCAGCAGCTTAGGTCCTTCCAGGCACGGCTACACCTTC.

Remarks on this clonotype: The junction does not match germline at one end; this may be a read error. The chain joins TRBV2 to TRBJ1-4; 9 bases line up with TRBD1. In germline, CDR1 is SNHLY, CDR2 FYNNEI. The CDR3 consists of 13 residues. The CDR3 coding sequence is TGTGCCATCAGTGGGGACAGGGTTGAAAAACTGTTTTTT. It specifies CAISGDRVEKLFF.

J is TRBJ1-3 and V is TRBV29-1, with 11 bases matching TRBD1. Losses at the gene ends were 3 bases for V and 1 base for J; bases not matched to a gene: 2. CDR1 is SQVTM and CDR2 is ANQGSEA in the germline V gene. This CDR3 has 15 amino acids. For the CDR3, the DNA is TGCAGCGTTGAGTGGGACAGGGGGTCTGGAAACACCATATATTTT. Translating gives CSVEWDRGSGNTIYF.

This clonotype showed up many times. This chain links TRBV7-8 with TRBJ2-7; 14 bases are a match to TRBD2. This CDR3 is built from 18 residues. Germline values: CDR1 SGHVS, CDR2 FQNEAQ. Trimming at V came to 2 bases and at J to 3 bases, leaving 9 bases not matched to a gene. The CDR3 here is CASSLPRLAGGPRYEQYF. CDR3 bases: TGTGCCAGCAGCTTACCCCGACTAGCGGGAGGGCCCCGCTACGAGCAGTACTTC.

The chain employs TRBV20-1 and TRBJ2-7; D is ambiguous. The CDR3 runs 12 residues. V lost 6 bases and J lost 1, with 10 bases in between. Germline V gene lookup returns CDR1 DFQATT and CDR2 SNEGSKA (reference sequence). This CDR3 is CSATTRSYEQYF. The CDR3 nucleotides are TGCAGTGCCACGACACGTTCCTACGAGCAGTACTTC.